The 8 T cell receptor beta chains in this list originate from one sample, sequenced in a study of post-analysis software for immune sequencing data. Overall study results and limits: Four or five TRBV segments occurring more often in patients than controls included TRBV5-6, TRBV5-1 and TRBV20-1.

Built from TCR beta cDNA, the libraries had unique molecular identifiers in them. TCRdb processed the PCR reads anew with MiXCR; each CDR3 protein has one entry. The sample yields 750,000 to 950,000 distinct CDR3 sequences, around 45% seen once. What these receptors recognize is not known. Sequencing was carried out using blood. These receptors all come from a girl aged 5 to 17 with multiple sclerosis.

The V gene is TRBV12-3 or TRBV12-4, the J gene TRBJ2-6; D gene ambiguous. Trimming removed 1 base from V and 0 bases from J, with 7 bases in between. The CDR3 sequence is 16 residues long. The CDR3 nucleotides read TGTGCCAGCAGTTTAGGGTCCCCCTCTGGGGCCAACGTCCTGACTTTC. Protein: CASSLGSPSGANVLTF.

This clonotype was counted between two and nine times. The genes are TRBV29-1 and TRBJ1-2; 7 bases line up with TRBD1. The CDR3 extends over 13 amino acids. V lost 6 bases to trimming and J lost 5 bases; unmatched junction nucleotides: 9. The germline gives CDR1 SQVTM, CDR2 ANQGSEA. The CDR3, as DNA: TGCAGCGTAGATTACAGGGGTGGATATGGCTACACCTTC. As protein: CSVDYRGGYGYTF.

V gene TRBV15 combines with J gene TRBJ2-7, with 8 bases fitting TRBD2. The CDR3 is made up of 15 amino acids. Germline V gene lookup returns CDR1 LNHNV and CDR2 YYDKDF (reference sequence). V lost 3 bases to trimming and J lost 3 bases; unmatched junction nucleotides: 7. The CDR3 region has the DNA TGTGCCACCAGCAGGGGACTAGTTGGGGGCTACGAGCAGTACTTC. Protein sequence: CATSRGLVGGYEQYF.

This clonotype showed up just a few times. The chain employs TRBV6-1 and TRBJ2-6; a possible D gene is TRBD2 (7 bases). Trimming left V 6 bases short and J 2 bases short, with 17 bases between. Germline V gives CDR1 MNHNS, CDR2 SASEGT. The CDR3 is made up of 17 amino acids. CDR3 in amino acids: CASSNQRGGPGANVLTF. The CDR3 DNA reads TGTGCCAGCAGCAACCAAAGGGGGGGCCCTGGGGCCAACGTCCTGACTTTC.

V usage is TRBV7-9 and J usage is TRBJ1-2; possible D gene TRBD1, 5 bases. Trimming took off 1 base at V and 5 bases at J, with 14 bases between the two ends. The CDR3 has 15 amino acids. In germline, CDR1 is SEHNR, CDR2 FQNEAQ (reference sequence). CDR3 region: CASSLEGRFLYGYTF. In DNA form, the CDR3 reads TGTGCCAGCAGCTTAGAGGGGAGGTTCCTTTATGGCTACACCTTC.

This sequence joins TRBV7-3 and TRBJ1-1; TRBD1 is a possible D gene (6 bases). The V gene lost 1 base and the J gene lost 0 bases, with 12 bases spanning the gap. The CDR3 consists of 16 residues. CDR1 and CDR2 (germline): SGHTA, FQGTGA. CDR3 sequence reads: CASSLRGGEMNTEAFF. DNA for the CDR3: TGTGCCAGCAGCTTAAGAGGGGGGGAGATGAACACTGAAGCTTTCTTT.

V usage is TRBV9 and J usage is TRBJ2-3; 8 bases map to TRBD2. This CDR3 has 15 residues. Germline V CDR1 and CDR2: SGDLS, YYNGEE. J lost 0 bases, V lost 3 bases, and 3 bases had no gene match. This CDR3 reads CASSALAGSTDTQYF. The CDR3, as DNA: TGTGCCAGCAGCGCCTTAGCGGGAAGCACAGATACGCAGTATTTT.

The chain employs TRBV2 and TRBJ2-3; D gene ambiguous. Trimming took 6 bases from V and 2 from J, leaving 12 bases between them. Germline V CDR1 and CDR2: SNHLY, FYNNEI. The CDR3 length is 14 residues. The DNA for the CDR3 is TGTGCCAGCAGGGAAATACAGAACACAGATACGCAGTATTTT. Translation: CASREIQNTDTQYF.